The clone carrying this T cell receptor (beta chain) has just one count. RNA amounts of roughly 0.45 to 1 ug underwent reverse transcription with random hexamers. It was immunoSEQ multiplex PCR that amplified TCR beta CDR3 across 54 Vbeta and 13 Jbeta. TCRdb used MiXCR to reprocess the immunoSEQ multiplex PCR reads, holding one entry per CDR3 protein. The repertoire consists of more than 85,000 distinct CDR3 sequences, with roughly 95% occurring once and the leading ten covering 0.075% to 0.1%. Germline V gives CDR1 MNHNY, CDR2 SVGAGI (reference sequence). This CDR3 contains 14 residues. V lost 1 base and J lost 2, with 9 bases in between. This sample was taken from a study of CD8 T cells in Susac syndrome. The study sequenced TCR beta in blood CD8+ and CD4+ T cells. TEMRA cells underwent FACS enrichment and CD8+ and CD4+ T cells underwent negative isolation.

The source of this sequence is a human donor in good health. The rearrangement uses TRBV6-6 and TRBJ2-7; D not resolved. Sequencing was carried out using CD4+ T cells from PBMCs. CDR3 in DNA: TGTGCCAGCAGTTACTTGGCAGAAGCCTACGAGCAGTACTTC. It yields the protein CASSYLAEAYEQYF.